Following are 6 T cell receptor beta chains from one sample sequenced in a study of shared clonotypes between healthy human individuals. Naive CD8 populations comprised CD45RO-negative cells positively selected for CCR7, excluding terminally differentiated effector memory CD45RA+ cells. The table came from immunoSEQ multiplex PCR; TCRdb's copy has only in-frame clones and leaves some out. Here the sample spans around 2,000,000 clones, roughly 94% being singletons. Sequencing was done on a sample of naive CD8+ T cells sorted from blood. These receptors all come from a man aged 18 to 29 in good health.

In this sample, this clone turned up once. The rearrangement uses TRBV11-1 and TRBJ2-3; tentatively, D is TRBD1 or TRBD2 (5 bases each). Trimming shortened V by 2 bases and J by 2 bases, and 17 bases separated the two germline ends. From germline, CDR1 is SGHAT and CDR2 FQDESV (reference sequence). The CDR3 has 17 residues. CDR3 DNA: TGTGCCAGCAGCTTACCTGGGCTAGTGGGGGTCACAGATACGCAGTATTTT. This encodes CASSLPGLVGVTDTQYF. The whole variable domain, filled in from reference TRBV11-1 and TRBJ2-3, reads EAEVAQSPRYKITEKSQAVAFWCDPISGHATLYWYRQILGQGPELLVQFQDESVVDDSQLPKDRFSAERLKGVDSTLKIQPAELGDSAMYLCASSLPGLVGVTDTQYFGPGTRLTVL.

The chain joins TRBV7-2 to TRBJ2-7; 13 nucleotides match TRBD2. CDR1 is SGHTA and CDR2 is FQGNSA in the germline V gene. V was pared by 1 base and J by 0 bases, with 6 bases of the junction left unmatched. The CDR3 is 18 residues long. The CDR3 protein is CASSLEGLAGISSYEQYF. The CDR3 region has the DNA TGTGCCAGCAGCTTAGAGGGACTAGCGGGAATTAGCTCCTACGAGCAGTACTTC.

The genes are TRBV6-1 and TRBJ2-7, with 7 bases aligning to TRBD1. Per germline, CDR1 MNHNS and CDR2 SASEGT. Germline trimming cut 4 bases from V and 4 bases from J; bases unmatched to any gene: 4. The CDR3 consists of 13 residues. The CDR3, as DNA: TGTGCCAGCAGTGTTCGACAGGGTTACGAGCAGTACTTC. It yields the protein CASSVRQGYEQYF.

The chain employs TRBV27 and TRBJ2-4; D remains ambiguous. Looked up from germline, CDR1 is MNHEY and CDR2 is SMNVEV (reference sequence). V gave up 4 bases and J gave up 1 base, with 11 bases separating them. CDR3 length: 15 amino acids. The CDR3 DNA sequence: TGTGCCAGCAGTTCGTCGACATATGCCAAAAACATTCAGTACTTC. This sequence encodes CASSSSTYAKNIQYF.

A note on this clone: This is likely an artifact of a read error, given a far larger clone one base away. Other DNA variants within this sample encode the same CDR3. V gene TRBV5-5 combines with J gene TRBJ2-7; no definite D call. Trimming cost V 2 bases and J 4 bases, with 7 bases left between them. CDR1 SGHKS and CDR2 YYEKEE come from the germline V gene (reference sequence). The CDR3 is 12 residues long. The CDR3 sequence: CASSLGVYEQYF. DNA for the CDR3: TGTGCCAGCAGCTTAGGAGTGTACGAGCAGTACTTC.

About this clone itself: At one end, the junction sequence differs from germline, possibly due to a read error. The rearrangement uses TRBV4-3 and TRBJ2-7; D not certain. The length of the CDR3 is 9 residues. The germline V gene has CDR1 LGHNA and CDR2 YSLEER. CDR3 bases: TGCGCCAGCAGCCGCTTGGCATGCTTC. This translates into CASSRLACF.